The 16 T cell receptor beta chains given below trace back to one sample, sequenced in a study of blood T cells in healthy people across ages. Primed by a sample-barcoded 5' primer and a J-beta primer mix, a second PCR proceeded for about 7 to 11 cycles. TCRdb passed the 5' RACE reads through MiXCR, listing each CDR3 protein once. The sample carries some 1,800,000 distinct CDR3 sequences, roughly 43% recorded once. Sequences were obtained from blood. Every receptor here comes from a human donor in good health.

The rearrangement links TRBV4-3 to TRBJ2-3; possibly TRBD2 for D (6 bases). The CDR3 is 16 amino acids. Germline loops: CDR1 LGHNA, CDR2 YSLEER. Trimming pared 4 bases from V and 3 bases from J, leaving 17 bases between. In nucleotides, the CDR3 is TGCGCCAGCAGCCTACTTACGGGGGTTTCAACAGATACGCAGTATTTT. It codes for CASSLLTGVSTDTQYF.

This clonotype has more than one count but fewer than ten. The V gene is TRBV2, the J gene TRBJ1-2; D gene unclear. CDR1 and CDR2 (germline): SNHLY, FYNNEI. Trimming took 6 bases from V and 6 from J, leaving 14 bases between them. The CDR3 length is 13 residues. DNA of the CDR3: TGTGCCAGCAGATGGACGGCCAGTAATGGCTACACCTTC. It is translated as CASRWTASNGYTF.

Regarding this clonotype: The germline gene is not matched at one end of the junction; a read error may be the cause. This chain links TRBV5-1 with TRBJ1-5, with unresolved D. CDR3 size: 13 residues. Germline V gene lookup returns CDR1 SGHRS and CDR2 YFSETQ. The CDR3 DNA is TGTGCCAGCAGTTTATTCCCGTCCCAGCCCCAGCATTTT. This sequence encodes CASSLFPSQPQHF.

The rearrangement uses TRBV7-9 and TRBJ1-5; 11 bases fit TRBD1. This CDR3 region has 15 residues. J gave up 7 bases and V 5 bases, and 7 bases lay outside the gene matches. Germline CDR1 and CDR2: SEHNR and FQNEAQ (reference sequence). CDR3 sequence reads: CASSRTGGSKQPQHF. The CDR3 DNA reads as TGTGCCAGCAGCCGGACAGGGGGCTCAAAACAGCCCCAGCATTTT.

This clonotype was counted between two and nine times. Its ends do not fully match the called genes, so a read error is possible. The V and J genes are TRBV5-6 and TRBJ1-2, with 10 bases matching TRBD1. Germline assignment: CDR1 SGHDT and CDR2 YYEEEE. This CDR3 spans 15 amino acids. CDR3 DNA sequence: TGTGCCAGCAGCTTGTCCGGGACAGGGGCCTATGGCTACATCTTC. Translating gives CASSLSGTGAYGYIF.

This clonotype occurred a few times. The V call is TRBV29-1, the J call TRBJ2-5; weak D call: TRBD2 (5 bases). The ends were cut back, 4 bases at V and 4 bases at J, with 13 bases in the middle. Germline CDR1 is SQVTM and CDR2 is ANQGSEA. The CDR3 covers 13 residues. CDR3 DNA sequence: TGCAGCGTTGTAGAGAGGGCGTCAGAGACCCAGTACTTC. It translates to CSVVERASETQYF.

The CDR3 sequence: CASRVRGAGTEAFF. CDR3 nucleotides: TGTGCCAGCAGGGTGAGGGGCGCCGGCACTGAAGCTTTCTTT. The rearrangement joins TRBV7-8 to TRBJ1-1, with a tentative D call TRBD1 (5 bases). This CDR3 has 14 residues. Germline V CDR1 and CDR2: SGHVS, FQNEAQ. Trimming left V 6 bases short and J 4 bases short, with 15 bases between.

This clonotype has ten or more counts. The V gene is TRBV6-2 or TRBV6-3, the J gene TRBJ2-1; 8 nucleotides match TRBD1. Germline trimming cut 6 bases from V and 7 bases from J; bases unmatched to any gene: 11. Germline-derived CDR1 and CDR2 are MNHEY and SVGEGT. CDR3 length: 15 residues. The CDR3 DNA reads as TGTGCCAGCAGAACCTCGGGACAGGCCTCTAATGAGCAGTTCTTC. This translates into CASRTSGQASNEQFF.

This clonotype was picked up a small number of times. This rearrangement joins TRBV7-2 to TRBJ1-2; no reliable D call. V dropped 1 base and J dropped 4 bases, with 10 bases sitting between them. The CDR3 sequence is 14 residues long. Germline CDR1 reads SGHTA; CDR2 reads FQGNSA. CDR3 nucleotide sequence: TGTGCCAGCAGCTTAGAAGTGGGTTCCTATGGCTACACCTTC. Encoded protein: CASSLEVGSYGYTF. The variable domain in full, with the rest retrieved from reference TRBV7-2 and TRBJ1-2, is GAGVSQSPSNKVTEKGKDVELRCDPISGHTALYWYRQSLGQGLEFLIYFQGNSAPDKSGLPSDRFSAERTGGSVSTLTIQRTQQEDSAVYLCASSLEVGSYGYTFGSGTRLTVV.

The CDR3 sequence: CSARRDRGIGGYTF. CDR3 sequence (DNA): TGCAGTGCTAGACGGGACAGGGGGATCGGGGGCTACACCTTC. The genes are TRBV20-1 and TRBJ1-2, with 11 bases fitting TRBD1. Germline CDR1 is DFQATT and CDR2 is SNEGSKA (reference sequence). V shed 2 bases and J 8 bases; nucleotides not matched to a gene: 7. The CDR3 is 14 amino acids.

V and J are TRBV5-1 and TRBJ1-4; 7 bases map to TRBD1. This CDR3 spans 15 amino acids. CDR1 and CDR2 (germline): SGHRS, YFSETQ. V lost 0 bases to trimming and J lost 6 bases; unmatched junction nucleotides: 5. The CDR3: CASSLAGTEDEKLFF. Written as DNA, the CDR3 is TGCGCCAGCAGCTTGGCCGGGACAGAAGATGAAAAACTGTTTTTT.

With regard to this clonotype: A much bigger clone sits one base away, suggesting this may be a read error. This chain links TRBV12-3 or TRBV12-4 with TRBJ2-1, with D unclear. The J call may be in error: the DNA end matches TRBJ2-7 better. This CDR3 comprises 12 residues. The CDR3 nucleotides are TGTGCCAGCACCCCCCTCTACAATGAGCAGTACTTC. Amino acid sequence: CASTPLYNEQYF.

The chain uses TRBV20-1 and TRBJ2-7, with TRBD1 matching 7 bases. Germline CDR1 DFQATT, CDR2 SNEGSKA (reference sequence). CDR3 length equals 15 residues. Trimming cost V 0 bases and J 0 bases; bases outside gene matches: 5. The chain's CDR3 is CSARDYRDSSYEQYF. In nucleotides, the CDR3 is TGCAGTGCTAGAGACTACCGGGACAGCTCCTACGAGCAGTACTTC.

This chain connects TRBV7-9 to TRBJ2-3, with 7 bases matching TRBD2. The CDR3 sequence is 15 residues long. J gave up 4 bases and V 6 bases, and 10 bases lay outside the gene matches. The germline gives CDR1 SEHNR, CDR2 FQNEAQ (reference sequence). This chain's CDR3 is CASREGAGTSDTQYF. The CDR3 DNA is TGTGCCAGCAGAGAAGGAGCGGGGACCTCAGATACGCAGTATTTT.

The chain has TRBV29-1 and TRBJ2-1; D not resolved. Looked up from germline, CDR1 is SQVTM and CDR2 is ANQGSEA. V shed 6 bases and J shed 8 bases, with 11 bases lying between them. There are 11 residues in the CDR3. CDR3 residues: CSVRPVHEQFF. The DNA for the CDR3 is TGCAGCGTCCGCCCGGTCCATGAGCAGTTCTTC.

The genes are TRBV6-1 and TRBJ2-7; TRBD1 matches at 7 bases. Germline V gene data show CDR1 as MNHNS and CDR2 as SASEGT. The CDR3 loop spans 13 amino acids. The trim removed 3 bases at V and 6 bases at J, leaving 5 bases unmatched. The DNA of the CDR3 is TGTGCCAGCAGTGATACAGGGGTAGGCGAGCAGTACTTC. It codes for CASSDTGVGEQYF.